Below, one T cell receptor (beta chain) is given with its context. This sample stems from a study of blood T cell repertoires in COVID-19. The table came from immunoSEQ multiplex PCR; TCRdb's copy has only in-frame clones and leaves some out. The sample lists under 300,000 clones, around 89% seen once, with over 7.5% in the top ten. CDR3 size: 15 residues. In germline, CDR1 is SGHVS, CDR2 FQNEAQ. Losses at the gene ends were 1 base for V and 5 bases for J; bases not matched to a gene: 5. V is TRBV7-8 and J is TRBJ1-2, with 9 nucleotides matching TRBD1. The specimen was PBMCs or T cells enriched from blood (not recorded which). This clonotype was obtained from a man aged 40-49 years who had recovered from COVID-19. The CDR3 reads CASSLVLGTGYGYTF. The CDR3 DNA is TGTGCCAGCAGCTTAGTTTTAGGGACAGGGTATGGCTACACCTTC.